The 21 T cell receptor beta chains below were found in one sample sequenced in a study of regulatory T cells in long-lasting Graves disease. Relying on iRepertoire HTBI primers and Arm-PCR of CDR3 regions, the team built TCR beta libraries. MiXCR, applied by TCRdb to the multiplex PCR reads, yields one record per CDR3 protein. This sample has more than 300,000 distinct CDR3 sequences, with roughly 25% found just once. Time point noted: persistent/refractory GD, antithyroid drugs over 5 years with positive TRAb. The TCR library was made from RNA extracted from PBMCs. Sample: peripheral blood mononuclear cells (PBMCs), taken when the disease was refractory, from a patient treated with antithyroid drugs. Every receptor here comes from a woman aged 40-49 years with Graves disease.

Ten or more counts support this clonotype. This chain joins TRBV5-5 and TRBJ2-7, with D possibly being TRBD1 (6 bases). The V gene's germline CDR1 is SGHKS and CDR2 YYEKEE (reference sequence). The ends were cut back, 10 bases at V and 7 bases at J, with 18 bases in the middle. This CDR3 comprises 12 residues. The CDR3 protein is CAGGNRAGEQYF. In DNA, the CDR3 is TGTGCCGGGGGAAACAGGGCTGGAGAGCAGTACTTC.

This clonotype was picked up many times. V gene TRBV12-3 or TRBV12-4 combines with J gene TRBJ1-5; D is possibly TRBD1 (5 bases). This CDR3 has 14 amino acids. Trimming stripped 3 bases from V and 5 bases from J, with 11 bases between. CDR3 nucleotides: TGTGCCAGCAGTTTGGGGGGAAGGGATCAGCCCCAGCATTTT. The encoded protein is CASSLGGRDQPQHF.

The chain combines TRBV6-2 or TRBV6-3 with TRBJ2-7; 13 bases fit TRBD2. CDR1 and CDR2 from the germline V gene are MNHEY and SVGEGT. The junction had 4 bases not matched to a gene; V was cut back by 2 bases and J by 0 bases. There are 17 residues in the CDR3. CDR3 nucleotides: TGTGCCAGCAGTTACCACCGGACTAGCGGGAGCTCCTACGAGCAGTACTTC. It is translated as CASSYHRTSGSSYEQYF.

This clonotype was picked up many times. This chain joins TRBV28 and TRBJ2-7; D unresolved. Germline CDR1 is MDHEN and CDR2 is SYDVKM. Trimming removed 6 bases from V and 4 bases from J, with 10 bases in between. The CDR3 consists of 12 residues. CDR3 amino acids: CASSFMQYEQYF. The CDR3 DNA sequence: TGTGCCAGCAGCTTCATGCAGTACGAGCAGTACTTC.

This clonotype was seen a handful of times. The CDR3 sequence is CASSIHSYNEQFF. The CDR3 nucleotides are TGTGCCAGTAGTATTCACTCCTACAATGAGCAGTTCTTC. The chain has TRBV19 and TRBJ2-1; D unresolved. V was pared by 3 bases and J by 0 bases, with 3 bases between. Per germline, CDR1 LNHDA and CDR2 SQIVND (reference sequence). The CDR3 length is 13 residues.

This clonotype was picked up a small number of times. The chain joins TRBV6-1 to TRBJ2-4; tentative D call: TRBD1 (5 bases). The germline V gene encodes CDR1 MNHNS and CDR2 SASEGT. The CDR3 loop spans 14 amino acids. The V end was cut by 6 bases, the J end by 0 bases, with 9 bases between. CDR3 sequence: CASRPTGAKNIQYF. DNA for the CDR3: TGTGCCAGCAGGCCAACAGGAGCCAAAAACATTCAGTACTTC.

The chain carries TRBV5-1 and TRBJ1-1; D uncertain. The ends were cut back, 5 bases at V and 0 bases at J, with 8 bases in the middle. This CDR3 is built from 13 residues. The germline gives CDR1 SGHRS, CDR2 YFSETQ. Here the CDR3 DNA reads TGCGCCAGCAGACTGGTTTTGAACACTGAAGCTTTCTTT. This encodes CASRLVLNTEAFF.

The chain has TRBV10-2 and TRBJ2-7, with 10 bases that match TRBD2. The trim removed 3 bases at V and 2 bases at J, leaving 4 bases unmatched. Germline V lookup: CDR1 WSHSY, CDR2 SAAADI. The CDR3 runs to 15 residues. The CDR3 is CASSDGTSDTYEQYF. CDR3 nucleotides: TGCGCCAGCAGTGACGGGACTAGCGACACCTACGAGCAGTACTTC.

This clonotype was detected a few times. The CDR3 DNA reads TGTGCCAGCAGTGATCCCGGGCGGGCGGATTCCTACAATGAGCAGTTCTTC. Its protein is CASSDPGRADSYNEQFF. This chain joins TRBV2 and TRBJ2-1; TRBD2 is a possible D gene (5 bases). V was cut by 3 bases and J by 1 base, with 16 bases left in between. The CDR3 is 17 residues long. CDR1 is SNHLY and CDR2 is FYNNEI in the germline V gene. Full variable domain (missing parts from reference TRBV2 and TRBJ2-1): EPEVTQTPSHQVTQMGQEVILRCVPISNHLYFYWYRQILGQKVEFLVSFYNNEISEKSEIFDDQFSVERPDGSNFTLKIRSTKLEDSAMYFCASSDPGRADSYNEQFFGPGTRLTVL.

In its sample, this clonotype was seen many times. CDR3 DNA: TGTGCCAGCAGTGAAAGCAGGGCAACTAATGAAAAACTGTTTTTT. It encodes CASSESRATNEKLFF. V usage is TRBV2 and J usage is TRBJ1-4, with D perhaps TRBD1 (5 bases). The germline CDR1 and CDR2 sequences are SNHLY and FYNNEI. The CDR3 loop spans 15 amino acids. Trimming took 2 bases from V and 0 from J, leaving 7 bases between them.

The rearrangement joins TRBV19 to TRBJ2-3; 7 bases line up with TRBD1. V shed 7 bases, J shed 1 base, and the junction held 5 bases outside the gene matches. The CDR3 covers 14 residues. CDR1 is LNHDA, CDR2 SQIVND, per germline (reference sequence). The CDR3 protein is CASTSGTGTDTQYF. CDR3 coding DNA: TGTGCCAGTACTTCCGGGACAGGCACAGATACGCAGTATTTT.

The rearrangement joins TRBV19 to TRBJ2-7; the D is unclear. From germline, CDR1 is LNHDA and CDR2 SQIVND (reference sequence). This CDR3 has 14 amino acids. Trimming pared 6 bases from V and 0 bases from J, leaving 12 bases between. In DNA form, the CDR3 reads TGTGCCAGTAGCATAACGGACGGCTCCTACGAGCAGTACTTC. Translated, it gives CASSITDGSYEQYF. Looking up the rest from reference TRBV19 and TRBJ2-7 gives the full variable domain: DGGITQSPKYLFRKEGQNVTLSCEQNLNHDAMYWYRQDPGQGLRLIYYSQIVNDFQKGDIAEGYSVSREKKESFPLTVTSAQKNPTAFYLCASSITDGSYEQYFGPGTRLTVT.

This clonotype was recorded at least ten times. This chain uses TRBV6-5 with TRBJ2-2; 9 positions agree with TRBD2. V lost 2 bases, J lost 7 bases, and 8 bases stayed unmatched. From germline, CDR1 is MNHEY and CDR2 SVGAGI. The CDR3 extends over 16 amino acids. The DNA of the CDR3 is TGTGCCAGCAGTTACCAGGCGGGAGGGCATATCGGGGAGCTGTTTTTT. Protein product: CASSYQAGGHIGELFF.

This clonotype was recorded a few times. The V and J genes are TRBV7-2 and TRBJ2-2; D perhaps matches TRBD1 (6 bases). This CDR3 has 14 amino acids. Deletions cut 3 bases from V and 11 bases from J, with 16 bases between. The V gene's germline CDR1 is SGHTA and CDR2 FQGNSA. The CDR3 DNA reads as TGTGCCAGCAGCTTTTCTAGGGGGAGTGGAGAGCTGTTTTTT. Its protein is CASSFSRGSGELFF.

This rearrangement joins TRBV11-2 to TRBJ1-2, with 7 bases that match TRBD1. CDR3 length: 13 amino acids. CDR1 and CDR2 (germline): SGHAT, FQNNGV. With 5 bases clipped from V and 4 bases from J, the junction kept 4 bases outside the gene matches. The CDR3 reads CASSGTDFYGYTF. The DNA for the CDR3 is TGTGCCAGCAGCGGGACAGATTTCTATGGCTACACCTTC.

This clonotype was picked up many times. The chain carries TRBV28 and TRBJ2-5; 12 bases are a match to TRBD2. The CDR3 loop spans 17 amino acids. Germline assignment: CDR1 MDHEN and CDR2 SYDVKM. Trimming took 4 bases from V and 2 from J; bases not matched to a gene: 8. In nucleotides, the CDR3 is TGTGCCAGCAGTTCTCCGACACTAGCGGGGGGACAAGAGACCCAGTACTTC. Amino acids: CASSSPTLAGGQETQYF. The full variable domain, with the rest looked up from reference TRBV28 and TRBJ2-5, is DVKVTQSSRYLVKRTGEKVFLECVQDMDHENMFWYRQDPGLGLRLIYFSYDVKMKEKGDIPEGYSVSREKKERFSLILESASTNQTSMYLCASSSPTLAGGQETQYFGPGTRLLVL.

The sample holds a few counts of this clonotype. The rearrangement uses TRBV7-6 and TRBJ1-6; TRBD1 might be the D (5 bases). The CDR3 is 14 amino acids. Deletions cut 5 bases from V and 9 bases from J, with 14 bases between. Germline assignment: CDR1 SGHVS and CDR2 FNYEAQ. The CDR3 nucleotides read TGTGCCAGCAGCCCCCGGGGGGGGGGTTCACCCCTCCACTTT. Protein: CASSPRGGGSPLHF.

The sample holds a few counts of this clonotype. The genes are TRBV28 and TRBJ2-4, with 8 positions matching TRBD2. The length of the CDR3 is 16 residues. Germline CDR1 is MDHEN and CDR2 is SYDVKM. V lost 8 bases and J lost 5; bases outside the gene matches: 14. CDR3 loop: CASRGGDFLGENIQYF. DNA of the CDR3: TGTGCCAGCCGGGGGGGGGACTTCTTGGGGGAAAACATTCAGTACTTC.

The chain uses TRBV28 and TRBJ1-2; 9 positions agree with TRBD1. Germline CDR1 MDHEN, CDR2 SYDVKM. CDR3 length: 15 residues. Unmatched junction bases numbered 9, after V lost 5 bases and J lost 5 bases. The CDR3 DNA sequence: TGTGCCAGCAGTACGGTAGGACAGGGGATATATGGCTACACCTTC. Translated, it gives CASSTVGQGIYGYTF.

This clonotype was picked up many times. This rearrangement joins TRBV20-1 to TRBJ1-2; 7 bases fit TRBD1. Germline V gives CDR1 DFQATT, CDR2 SNEGSKA (reference sequence). This CDR3 is 13 amino acids long. J gave up 6 bases and V 3 bases, and 7 bases lay outside the gene matches. CDR3 protein: CSASWTGGHGYTF. DNA of the CDR3: TGCAGTGCTAGTTGGACAGGAGGCCATGGCTACACCTTC.

Comments on this clonotype: A much larger clone lies one base from this, so it may be a read error. This chain connects TRBV10-3 to TRBJ1-6; weak D call: TRBD1 (6 bases). This CDR3 comprises 14 residues. CDR1 and CDR2 from the germline V gene are ENHRY and SYGVKD. The CDR3 loop reads CATSETGERSPLHF. The CDR3 DNA reads as TGTGCCACCAGTGAGACAGGTGAAAGATCACCCCTCCACTTT.